These 23 T cell receptor beta chains were sequenced from one sample in a study of T cells in Graves' hyperthyroidism and ophthalmopathy. Amplification yielded TCR beta CDR3 regions, with RNA transcripts as the source. With the HTBI primer set, the TCR CDR3 went through a first round of RT-PCR. Using its own MiXCR run on the multiplex PCR reads, TCRdb lists one record per CDR3 protein. The table lists 480,000 or so distinct CDR3 sequences, 40% to 55% of them singletons, with around two fifths in the top ten. The sample was peripheral blood or thyroid tissue (not recorded which). Source of these receptors: an adult woman with Graves' disease, either hyperthyroidism or ophthalmopathy (not recorded which).

The chain is built from TRBV14 and TRBJ2-7, with TRBD2 matching over 11 bases. CDR1 and CDR2 from the germline V gene are SGHDN and FVKESK. Trimming cost V 1 base and J 13 bases; bases outside gene matches: 3. The CDR3 consists of 12 residues. Here the CDR3 DNA reads TGTGCCAGCAGCCAAGGACTAGCGGGGACCTACTTC. Protein sequence: CASSQGLAGTYF.

Notes on this clonotype: Since a much larger clone is just one base distant, this may be a read error. The V call is TRBV7-2, the J call TRBJ2-3; no clear D gene. Germline V gene sequence: CDR1 SGHTA, CDR2 FQGNSA. Trimming took 8 bases from V and 6 from J, leaving 15 bases between them. This CDR3 region has 13 residues. This CDR3 reads CASGRNTRDTQYF. DNA of the CDR3: TGTGCCAGCGGTCGAAACACCAGGGATACGCAGTATTTT.

The V and J genes are TRBV10-1 and TRBJ1-4; 7 bases line up with TRBD1. Unmatched junction bases numbered 6, after V lost 6 bases and J lost 8 bases. CDR1 WNHNN and CDR2 SYGVQD come from the germline V gene (reference sequence). This CDR3 is 13 amino acids long. In DNA form, the CDR3 reads TGCGCCAGCAGCCGGGACAGCTCCGAAAAACTGTTTTTT. It is translated as CASSRDSSEKLFF.

Remarks on this clonotype: One junction end does not reproduce the germline sequence, and a read error may be involved. The gene calls are TRBV15 and TRBJ2-7, with a tentative D call TRBD1 (6 bases). The CDR3 covers 11 residues. Germline lookup yields CDR1 LNHNV and CDR2 YYDKDF (reference sequence). CDR3 region: CAARGSYEQYF. The DNA for the CDR3 is TGTGCCGCCAGGGGCAGCTACGAGCAGTACTTC.

This clonotype came up many times. The chain carries TRBV7-2 and TRBJ2-7; TRBD2 might be the D (6 bases). In germline, CDR1 is SGHTA, CDR2 FQGNSA. This CDR3 is 11 amino acids long. Trimming stripped 5 bases from V and 4 bases from J, with 6 bases between. In DNA form, the CDR3 reads TGTGCCAGCAGCCGGGGGTACGAGCAGTACTTC. This gives the protein CASSRGYEQYF.

The rearrangement uses TRBV7-2 and TRBJ2-5; 9 positions agree with TRBD1. The CDR3 is made up of 15 amino acids. CDR1 SGHTA and CDR2 FQGNSA come from the germline V gene. Trimming at V came to 8 bases and at J to 5 bases, leaving 12 bases not matched to a gene. The DNA for the CDR3 is TGTGCCAGCCAACCGGGACAGGGATCTTCGGAGACCCAGTACTTC. This encodes CASQPGQGSSETQYF.

The gene calls are TRBV13 and TRBJ1-5, with D tentatively TRBD1 (5 bases). V was trimmed by 0 bases and J by 3 bases, leaving 15 bases between them. Per the germline V gene, CDR1 is PRHDT and CDR2 is FYEKMQ (reference sequence). CDR3 size: 17 residues. The CDR3 here is CASSLGRPGPHNQPQHF. DNA for the CDR3: TGTGCCAGCAGCTTAGGGAGACCGGGACCACACAATCAGCCCCAGCATTTT.

This clonotype occurred a few times. The V and J genes are TRBV10-3 and TRBJ2-7; D unresolved. V gave up 2 bases and J gave up 2 bases, with 10 bases separating them. Germline-derived CDR1 and CDR2 are ENHRY and SYGVKD. The CDR3 sequence is 14 residues long. The CDR3 region has the DNA TGTGCCATCAGTGAGCGTTCAGGCCCCTACGAGCAGTACTTC. Translated, it gives CAISERSGPYEQYF.

This clonotype was seen many times. The chain joins TRBV29-1 to TRBJ2-7; 7 bases fit TRBD2. Germline V gives CDR1 SQVTM, CDR2 ANQGSEA. The CDR3 length is 13 residues. The junction had 3 bases not matched to a gene; V was cut back by 1 base and J by 3 bases. The CDR3 loop reads CSVEVGGSYEQYF. CDR3 sequence (DNA): TGCAGCGTTGAAGTTGGCGGGAGCTACGAGCAGTACTTC.

The V call is TRBV29-1, the J call TRBJ2-7, with D tentatively TRBD1 (5 bases). This CDR3 comprises 13 residues. The V end lost 1 base, the J end lost 3 bases, and 10 bases lay between the germline ends. Per germline, CDR1 SQVTM and CDR2 ANQGSEA. The CDR3 sequence is CSVEGGTLYEQYF. CDR3 DNA sequence: TGCAGCGTTGAAGGGGGCACCCTCTACGAGCAGTACTTC.

This chain links TRBV7-2 with TRBJ2-5; no reliable D call. Germline CDR1 reads SGHTA; CDR2 reads FQGNSA. The CDR3 extends over 20 amino acids. Trimming took 3 bases from V and 5 from J, leaving 31 bases between them. For the CDR3, the DNA is TGTGCCAGCAGCTTCCAATCGCCAGGAAGGCTAGTGACGGTGAGGGAGACCCAGTACTTC. It codes for CASSFQSPGRLVTVRETQYF. The whole variable domain, filled in from reference TRBV7-2 and TRBJ2-5, reads GAGVSQSPSNKVTEKGKDVELRCDPISGHTALYWYRQSLGQGLEFLIYFQGNSAPDKSGLPSDRFSAERTGGSVSTLTIQRTQQEDSAVYLCASSFQSPGRLVTVRETQYFGPGTRLLVL.

The sample holds one count of this clonotype. This chain joins TRBV19 and TRBJ1-2; weak D call: TRBD1 (6 bases). The CDR3 has 15 residues. The V and J ends lost 2 bases and 4 bases respectively, with 14 bases between them. CDR1 LNHDA and CDR2 SQIVND come from the germline V gene (reference sequence). CDR3 in DNA: TGTGCCAGTAGTATATTGGGGGGCGGCGGCTATGGCTACACCTTC. Translated, it gives CASSILGGGGYGYTF.

The chain couples TRBV20-1 to TRBJ2-7; TRBD1 agrees at 9 bases. The CDR3 loop spans 13 amino acids. From germline, CDR1 is DFQATT and CDR2 SNEGSKA (reference sequence). Trimming cost V 7 bases and J 2 bases; bases outside gene matches: 6. The CDR3 bases are TGCAGTGTTAATGGGGACAGGGCCTACGAGCAGTACTTC. This sequence encodes CSVNGDRAYEQYF.

This sequence joins TRBV24-1 and TRBJ2-2, with D maybe TRBD1 (7 bases). This CDR3 contains 17 residues. With 3 bases removed from V and 14 bases from J, the gap between germline ends came to 27 bases. Per the germline V gene, CDR1 is KGHDR and CDR2 is SFDVKD. The CDR3 DNA reads TGTGCCACCAGTGATAGGCGGGCAGGGGGGTACCCGACTCGACTGTTTTTT. Its protein is CATSDRRAGGYPTRLFF.

CDR3 DNA sequence: TGCAGCGGGAGAGGTGAGACCCAGTACTTC. It is translated as CSGRGETQYF. The chain uses TRBV29-1 and TRBJ2-5; no clear D gene. Germline V gives CDR1 SQVTM, CDR2 ANQGSEA. CDR3 size: 10 residues. V lost 7 bases, J lost 5 bases, and 8 bases lay in between.

The V and J genes are TRBV20-1 and TRBJ1-6, with D maybe TRBD1 (5 bases). From germline, CDR1 is DFQATT and CDR2 SNEGSKA (reference sequence). The CDR3 consists of 13 residues. Trimming removed 0 bases from V and 10 bases from J, with 10 bases in between. For the CDR3, the DNA is TGCAGTGCTAGAGATCAGGGAGAATCACCCCTCCACTTT. Translation gives CSARDQGESPLHF.

The chain couples TRBV7-9 to TRBJ2-7, with TRBD1 matching 9 bases. J lost 6 bases, V lost 5 bases, and 5 bases had no gene match. Germline V gives CDR1 SEHNR, CDR2 FQNEAQ (reference sequence). The CDR3 totals 13 residues. The CDR3 protein is CASSAATGGEQYF. In nucleotides, the CDR3 is TGTGCCAGCAGCGCCGCGACAGGGGGCGAGCAGTACTTC. Supplemented by reference TRBV7-9 and TRBJ2-7, the full variable domain reads DTGVSQNPRHKITKRGQNVTFRCDPISEHNRLYWYRQTLGQGPEFLTYFQNEAQLEKSRLLSDRFSAERPKGSFSTLEIQRTEQGDSAMYLCASSAATGGEQYFGPGTRLTVT.

This clonotype was counted ten times or more. The V call is TRBV20-1, the J call TRBJ1-2; D not certain. V shed 0 bases and J shed 8 bases, with 7 bases lying between them. Per the germline V gene, CDR1 is DFQATT and CDR2 is SNEGSKA (reference sequence). CDR3 length: 11 amino acids. For the CDR3, the DNA is TGCAGTGCTAGAGATTATCGAGGCTACACCTTC. This sequence encodes CSARDYRGYTF.

The rearrangement uses TRBV7-9 and TRBJ2-3; TRBD2 agrees at 12 bases. The germline gives CDR1 SEHNR, CDR2 FQNEAQ (reference sequence). This CDR3 contains 15 residues. J gave up 5 bases and V 8 bases, and 8 bases lay outside the gene matches. CDR3 sequence: CASGETSGSIDTQYF. For the CDR3, the DNA is TGTGCCAGCGGCGAGACTAGCGGGAGTATAGATACGCAGTATTTT.

This clonotype was found many times. This chain joins TRBV7-8 and TRBJ2-7; a possible D gene is TRBD1 (6 bases). Germline lookup yields CDR1 SGHVS and CDR2 FQNEAQ. Between the trimmed V and J ends, which lost 4 bases and 7 bases, there was a span of 17 bases. There are 14 residues in the CDR3. The CDR3 nucleotides are TGTGCCAGCAGCTCACAGGGAGCTGGGCGGGAGCAGTACTTC. Translating it yields CASSSQGAGREQYF.

The chain carries TRBV20-1 and TRBJ2-3; D not certain. V was clipped by 0 bases and J by 2 bases, with 15 bases between them. Germline loops: CDR1 DFQATT, CDR2 SNEGSKA (reference sequence). The length of the CDR3 is 16 residues. CDR3 DNA sequence: TGCAGTGCTAGAGAACTTCCAGCGACGAACACAGATACGCAGTATTTT. This codes for CSARELPATNTDTQYF.

This clonotype was seen repeatedly, ten times or more. This chain links TRBV5-1 with TRBJ1-2, with D uncertain. This CDR3 has 14 residues. With 0 bases removed from V and 5 bases from J, the gap between germline ends came to 11 bases. Per the germline V gene, CDR1 is SGHRS and CDR2 is YFSETQ. The CDR3, as DNA: TGCGCCAGCAGCTTGGCAAGGAGCCATTATGGCTACACCTTC. Translating gives CASSLARSHYGYTF.

Here the CDR3 DNA reads TGCAGTGCCGTGGGGACAGGGGGTTCCGAGCAGTACTTC. As protein: CSAVGTGGSEQYF. J is TRBJ2-7 and V is TRBV20-1; 11 bases are shared with TRBD1. This CDR3 has 13 residues. Trimming took 6 bases from V and 6 from J; bases not matched to a gene: 7. From germline, CDR1 is DFQATT and CDR2 SNEGSKA (reference sequence).